This T cell receptor (beta chain) comes out of a study of blood T cell repertoires in COVID-19. In the authors' methods: Cell counts per sample came from amplifying reference gene primers. Sequencing used immunoSEQ multiplex PCR; TCRdb keeps in-frame clones, though not all of them. V and J calls and clone size are those listed in that table; D and trimming were worked out from the DNA. This sample has under 250,000 clones, with 81% found just once. The germline V gene encodes CDR1 SGHAT and CDR2 FQNNGV. V was clipped by 5 bases and J by 5 bases, with 16 bases between them. The CDR3 runs 15 residues. The chain joins TRBV11-2 to TRBJ2-1; D may be TRBD2 (5 bases). This clonotype originated in a woman of 80 years or more with acute or convalescent COVID-19. Sequencing was done on a sample of peripheral blood. The CDR3 region is CASSKGSTRDNEQFF. In DNA form, the CDR3 reads TGTGCCAGCAGCAAGGGCTCTACGCGGGACAATGAGCAGTTCTTC.